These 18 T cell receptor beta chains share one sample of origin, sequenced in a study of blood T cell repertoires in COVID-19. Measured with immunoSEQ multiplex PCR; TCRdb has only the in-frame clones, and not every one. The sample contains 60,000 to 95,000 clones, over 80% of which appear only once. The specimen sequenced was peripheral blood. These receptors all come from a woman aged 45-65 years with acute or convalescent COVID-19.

As DNA, the CDR3 is TGTGCCAGCAATCCGGGACTAGCGGGAGGATCCGGGGAGACCCAGTACTTC. It encodes CASNPGLAGGSGETQYF. This chain joins TRBV9 and TRBJ2-5; 15 positions agree with TRBD2. After removal of 6 bases from V and 5 bases from J, the junction contained 11 bases not matched to a gene. This CDR3 is 17 amino acids long. The germline V gene has CDR1 SGDLS and CDR2 YYNGEE.

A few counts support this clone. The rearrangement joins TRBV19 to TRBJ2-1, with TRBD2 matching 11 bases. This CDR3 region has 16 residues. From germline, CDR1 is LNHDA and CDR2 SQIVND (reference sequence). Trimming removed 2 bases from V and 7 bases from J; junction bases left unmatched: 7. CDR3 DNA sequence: TGTGCCAGTAGTATATTAGCGGGAGGGCCGGGAAATGAGCAGTTCTTC. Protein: CASSILAGGPGNEQFF. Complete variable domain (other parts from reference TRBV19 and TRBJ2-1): DGGITQSPKYLFRKEGQNVTLSCEQNLNHDAMYWYRQDPGQGLRLIYYSQIVNDFQKGDIAEGYSVSREKKESFPLTVTSAQKNPTAFYLCASSILAGGPGNEQFFGPGTRLTVL.

The CDR3 bases are TGTGCCAGCAGTTCCCACAGGGACAATTCACCCCTCCACTTT. It encodes CASSSHRDNSPLHF. The chain is built from TRBV6-5 and TRBJ1-6; TRBD1 is a possible D gene (6 bases). This CDR3 has 14 amino acids. The germline V and J ends were trimmed by 4 bases and 7 bases, with 11 bases remaining between them. CDR1 is MNHEY and CDR2 is SVGAGI in the germline V gene.

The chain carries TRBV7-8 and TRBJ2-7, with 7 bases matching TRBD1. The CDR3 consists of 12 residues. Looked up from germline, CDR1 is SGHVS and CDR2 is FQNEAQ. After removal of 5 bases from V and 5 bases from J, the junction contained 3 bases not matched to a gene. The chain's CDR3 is CASSRDRNEQYF. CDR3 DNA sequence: TGTGCCAGCAGCCGGGACAGAAACGAGCAGTACTTC.

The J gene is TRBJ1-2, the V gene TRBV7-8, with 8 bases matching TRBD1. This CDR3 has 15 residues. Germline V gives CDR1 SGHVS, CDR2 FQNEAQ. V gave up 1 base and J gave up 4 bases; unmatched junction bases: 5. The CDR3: CASSLVSGGVYGYTF. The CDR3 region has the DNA TGTGCCAGCAGCTTAGTATCAGGGGGCGTCTATGGCTACACCTTC.

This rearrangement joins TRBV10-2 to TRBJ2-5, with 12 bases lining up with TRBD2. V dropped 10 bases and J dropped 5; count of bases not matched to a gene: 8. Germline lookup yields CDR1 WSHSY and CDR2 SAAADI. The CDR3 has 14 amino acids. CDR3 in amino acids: CATSSGGAGETQYF. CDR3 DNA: TGCGCCACATCTAGCGGGGGGGCCGGGGAGACCCAGTACTTC.

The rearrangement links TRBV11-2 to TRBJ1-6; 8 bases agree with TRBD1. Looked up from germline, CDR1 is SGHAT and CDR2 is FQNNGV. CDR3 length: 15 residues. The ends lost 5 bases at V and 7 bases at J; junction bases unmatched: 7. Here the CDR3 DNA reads TGTGCCAGCAGCCGTTTCGGACAGGGCAATTCACCCCTCCACTTT. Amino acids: CASSRFGQGNSPLHF.

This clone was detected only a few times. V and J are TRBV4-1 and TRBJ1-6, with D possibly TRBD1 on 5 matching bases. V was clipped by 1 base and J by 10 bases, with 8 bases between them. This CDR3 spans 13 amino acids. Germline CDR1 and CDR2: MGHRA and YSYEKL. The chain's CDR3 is CASSQGGASPLHF. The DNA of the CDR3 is TGCGCCAGCAGCCAAGGGGGCGCCTCACCCCTCCACTTT.

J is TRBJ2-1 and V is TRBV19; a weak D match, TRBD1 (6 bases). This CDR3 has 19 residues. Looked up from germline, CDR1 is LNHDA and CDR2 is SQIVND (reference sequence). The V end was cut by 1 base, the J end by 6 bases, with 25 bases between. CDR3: CASSIALVGALRGGNEQFF. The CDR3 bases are TGTGCCAGTAGTATAGCTCTCGTCGGGGCCTTGAGAGGGGGCAATGAGCAGTTCTTC.

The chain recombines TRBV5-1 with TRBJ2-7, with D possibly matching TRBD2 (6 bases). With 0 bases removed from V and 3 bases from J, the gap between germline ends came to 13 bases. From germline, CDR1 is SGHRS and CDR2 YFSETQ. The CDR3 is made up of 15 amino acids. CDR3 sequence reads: CASSLGGGGSYEQYF. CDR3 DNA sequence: TGCGCCAGCAGCTTGGGGGGAGGTGGAAGCTACGAGCAGTACTTC.

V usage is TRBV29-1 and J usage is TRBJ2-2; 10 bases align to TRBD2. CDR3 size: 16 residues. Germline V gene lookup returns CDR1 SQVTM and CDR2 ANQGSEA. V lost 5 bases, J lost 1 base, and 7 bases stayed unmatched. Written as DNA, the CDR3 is TGCAGCGTTATGCCTAGCGGGAGTCGGAACACCGGGGAGCTGTTTTTT. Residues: CSVMPSGSRNTGELFF.

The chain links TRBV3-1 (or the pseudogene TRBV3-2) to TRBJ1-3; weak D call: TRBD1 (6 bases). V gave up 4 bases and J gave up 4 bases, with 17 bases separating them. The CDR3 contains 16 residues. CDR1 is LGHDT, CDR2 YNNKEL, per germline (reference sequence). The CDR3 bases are TGTGCCAGCAGCCTCCGCCTCACAGGGTCGGGAAACACCATATATTTT. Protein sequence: CASSLRLTGSGNTIYF.

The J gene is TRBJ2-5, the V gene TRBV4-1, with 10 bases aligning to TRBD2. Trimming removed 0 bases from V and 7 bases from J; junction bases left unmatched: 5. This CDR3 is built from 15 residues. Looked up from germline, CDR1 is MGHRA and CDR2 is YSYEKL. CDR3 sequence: CASSQDQRGGTTQYF. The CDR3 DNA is TGCGCCAGCAGCCAAGATCAGCGGGGGGGAACGACCCAGTACTTC.

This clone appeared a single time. CDR3 sequence: CASRREQPAPQHF. The CDR3 nucleotides read TGTGCCAGCAGGAGGGAACAGCCAGCCCCCCAGCATTTT. The gene calls are TRBV6-5 and TRBJ1-5; D gene unclear. The length of the CDR3 is 13 residues. CDR1 and CDR2 from the germline V gene are MNHEY and SVGAGI. Trimming pared 6 bases from V and 10 bases from J, leaving 16 bases between.

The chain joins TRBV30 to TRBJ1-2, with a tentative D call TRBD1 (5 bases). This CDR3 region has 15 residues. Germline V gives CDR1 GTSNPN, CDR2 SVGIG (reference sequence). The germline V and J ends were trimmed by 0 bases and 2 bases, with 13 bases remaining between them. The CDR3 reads CAWSVPGPFNYGYTF. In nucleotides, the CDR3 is TGTGCCTGGAGTGTTCCAGGGCCCTTCAACTATGGCTACACCTTC.

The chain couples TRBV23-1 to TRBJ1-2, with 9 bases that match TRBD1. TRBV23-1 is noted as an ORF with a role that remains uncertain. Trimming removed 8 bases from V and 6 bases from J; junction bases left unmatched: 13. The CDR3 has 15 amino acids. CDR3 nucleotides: TGCGCCAGCGGTAATACAGGGGGCGAAGTCCATGGCTACACCTTC. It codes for CASGNTGGEVHGYTF.

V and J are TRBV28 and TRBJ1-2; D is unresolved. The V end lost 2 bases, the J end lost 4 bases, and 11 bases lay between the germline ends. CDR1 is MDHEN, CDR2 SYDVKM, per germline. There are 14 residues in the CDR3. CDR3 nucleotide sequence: TGTGCCAGCAGTTTAAATTCGGGTATCTATGGCTACACCTTC. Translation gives CASSLNSGIYGYTF.

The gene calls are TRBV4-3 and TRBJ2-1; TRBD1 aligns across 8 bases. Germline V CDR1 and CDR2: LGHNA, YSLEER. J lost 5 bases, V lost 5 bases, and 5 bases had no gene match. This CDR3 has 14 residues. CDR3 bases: TGCGCCAGCAGCGGACAGGGAGTCAACAATGAGCAGTTCTTC. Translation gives CASSGQGVNNEQFF.